A single sample is the source of the 11 T cell receptor beta chains below, sequenced in a study of shared clonotypes between healthy human individuals. Sequencing was performed with immunoSEQ multiplex PCR; in TCRdb, only in-frame clones are kept and a portion is missing. The profile shows under 1 million clones, roughly 96% of them singletons. CD8 cells classed as naive were CD45RO-negative and positively selected for CCR7, excluding terminally differentiated effector memory CD45RA+ cells. The sequencing input was naive CD8+ T cells sorted from blood. The receptors derive from a man under 40 in good health.

The chain recombines TRBV7-8 with TRBJ2-2, with unresolved D. V was pared by 3 bases and J by 5 bases, with 4 bases between. The CDR3 is made up of 12 amino acids. The germline V gene encodes CDR1 SGHVS and CDR2 FQNEAQ. The CDR3 DNA reads TGTGCCAGCAGCTTTCGGACCGGGGAGCTGTTTTTT. It translates to CASSFRTGELFF.

The chain employs TRBV4-3 and TRBJ2-1, with D unresolved. In germline, CDR1 is LGHNA, CDR2 YSLEER. Trimming shortened V by 0 bases and J by 4 bases, and 7 bases separated the two germline ends. CDR3 length: 14 amino acids. CDR3 coding DNA: TGCGCCAGCAGCCAAGAGACCCCGTACAATGAGCAGTTCTTC. Its protein product is CASSQETPYNEQFF.

The chain combines TRBV4-3 with TRBJ1-1; 7 bases line up with TRBD1. The CDR3 has 14 residues. From germline, CDR1 is LGHNA and CDR2 YSLEER. Trimming took 2 bases from V and 1 from J; bases not matched to a gene: 1. DNA of the CDR3: TGCGCCAGCAGCCAATACAGGGGGAACACTGAAGCTTTCTTT. Translating gives CASSQYRGNTEAFF.

The gene calls are TRBV29-1 and TRBJ2-7, with 9 positions matching TRBD1. Germline loops: CDR1 SQVTM, CDR2 ANQGSEA. The CDR3 extends over 16 amino acids. V lost 2 bases and J lost 0; bases outside the gene matches: 8. CDR3 in amino acids: CSVESAGQGTSYEQYF. CDR3 sequence (DNA): TGCAGCGTTGAAAGCGCCGGACAGGGGACCTCCTACGAGCAGTACTTC.

V usage is TRBV27 and J usage is TRBJ1-1, with no clear D. The length of the CDR3 is 12 residues. Germline-derived CDR1 and CDR2 are MNHEY and SMNVEV (reference sequence). Trimming left V 8 bases short and J 1 base short, with 8 bases between. The CDR3 DNA reads as TGTGCCAGCTCCGCTGGGAACACTGAAGCTTTCTTT. Protein: CASSAGNTEAFF.

The gene calls are TRBV11-3 and TRBJ2-3; D is uncertain. The CDR3 spans 17 residues. V lost 4 bases and J lost 0, with 17 bases in between. Germline V gene sequence: CDR1 SGHNT, CDR2 YENEEA. CDR3 residues: CASSYRFSNPSTDTQYF. The CDR3, as DNA: TGTGCCAGCAGCTACCGATTTAGCAATCCCAGCACAGATACGCAGTATTTT.

This clone was recorded only once. CDR3 coding DNA: TGCGCCAGCAGCCAAGATCGACAGATCAACACCGGGGAGCTGTTTTTT. Protein product: CASSQDRQINTGELFF. This chain connects TRBV4-3 to TRBJ2-2, with D possibly matching TRBD1 (5 bases). V was shortened by 0 bases and J by 2 bases, with 10 bases between the two germline ends. The CDR3 spans 16 residues. Per the germline V gene, CDR1 is LGHNA and CDR2 is YSLEER.

The rearrangement links TRBV2 to TRBJ2-7; D call uncertain. Germline V gene lookup returns CDR1 SNHLY and CDR2 FYNNEI. The CDR3 length is 12 residues. V was pared by 8 bases and J by 3 bases, with 11 bases between. The CDR3 reads CASLSGDYEQYF. DNA for the CDR3: TGTGCCAGCCTTAGTGGGGACTACGAGCAGTACTTC.

The V gene is TRBV7-9, the J gene TRBJ1-2, with a weak D call TRBD1 (6 bases). The germline CDR1 and CDR2 sequences are SEHNR and FQNEAQ (reference sequence). This CDR3 contains 12 residues. The CDR3 loop reads CASPGGPDGYTF. In nucleotides, the CDR3 is TGTGCTTCCCCTGGGGGGCCGGATGGCTACACCTTC. Using reference TRBV7-9 and TRBJ1-2 for the parts outside the CDR3, the full variable domain is DTGVSQNPRHKITKRGQNVTFRCDPISEHNRLYWYRQTLGQGPEFLTYFQNEAQLEKSRLLSDRFSAERPKGSFSTLEIQRTEQGDSAMYLCASPGGPDGYTFGSGTRLTVV.

J is TRBJ2-1 and V is TRBV20-1; D is undetermined. CDR1 and CDR2 from the germline V gene are DFQATT and SNEGSKA (reference sequence). The CDR3 consists of 11 residues. The V end lost 3 bases, the J end lost 10 bases, and 10 bases lay between the germline ends. CDR3 region: CSARPRKEQFF. The CDR3 region has the DNA TGCAGTGCTAGGCCCCGGAAAGAGCAGTTCTTC.

The chain carries TRBV4-2 and TRBJ2-1, with D perhaps TRBD2 (6 bases). This CDR3 comprises 16 residues. V lost 3 bases, J lost 0 bases, and 12 bases lay in between. The germline gives CDR1 LGHNA, CDR2 YNFKEQ. CDR3 coding DNA: TGTGCCAGCAGCCAGTCCCGGGAGAGCTCCTACAATGAGCAGTTCTTC. Encoded protein: CASSQSRESSYNEQFF.